The 5 T cell receptor beta chains given below trace back to one sample, sequenced in a study of blood T cell repertoires in COVID-19. Sequencing used immunoSEQ multiplex PCR; TCRdb keeps in-frame clones, though not all of them. The table includes around 260,000 clones, 83% detected once. Material for sequencing was peripheral blood. These receptors were obtained from a woman aged 50 to 65 who had recovered from COVID-19.

The chain employs TRBV5-6 and TRBJ2-2, with 10 bases fitting TRBD2. This CDR3 contains 15 residues. Germline-derived CDR1 and CDR2 are SGHDT and YYEEEE. Trimming took 2 bases from V and 5 from J; bases not matched to a gene: 3. The CDR3 region has the DNA TGTGCCAGCAGCTTCCCTAGCGGGAGAACCGGGGAGCTGTTTTTT. It yields the protein CASSFPSGRTGELFF. The full variable domain, rest sourced from reference TRBV5-6 and TRBJ2-2, is DAGVTQSPTHLIKTRGQQVTLRCSPKSGHDTVSWYQQALGQGPQFIFQYYEEEERQRGNFPDRFSGHQFPNYSSELNVNALLLGDSALYLCASSFPSGRTGELFFGEGSRLTVL.

The chain uses TRBV6-2 or TRBV6-3 and TRBJ1-1; D perhaps matches TRBD1 (5 bases). Germline CDR1 and CDR2: MNHEY and SVGEGT. V lost 5 bases to trimming and J lost 4 bases, with 20 bases between them. The CDR3 length is 16 residues. The CDR3 reads CASSHGGVGGTTEAFF. The CDR3 coding sequence is TGTGCCAGCAGTCACGGGGGTGTCGGGGGGACCACTGAAGCTTTCTTT.

The gene calls are TRBV5-1 and TRBJ2-5, with D perhaps TRBD2 (5 bases). Germline lookup yields CDR1 SGHRS and CDR2 YFSETQ. V was pared by 1 base and J by 2 bases, with 6 bases between. The CDR3 is 13 amino acids. CDR3 in amino acids: CASSLRGQETQYF. Here the CDR3 DNA reads TGCGCCAGCAGCTTGAGAGGGCAAGAGACCCAGTACTTC.

On this clone itself: A junction boundary mismatches the germline segment, possibly from a read error. The rearrangement uses TRBV12-3 or TRBV12-4 and TRBJ2-3; 7 positions match TRBD2. The CDR3 contains 13 residues. CDR3 sequence: CASSLGIPGGGHF. The CDR3 DNA reads TGTGCCAGCAGTTTAGGGATACCGGGAGGCGGGCATTTT.

The chain carries TRBV7-9 and TRBJ2-7; 10 positions agree with TRBD1. The V and J ends lost 6 bases and 0 bases, in that order; junction bases with no gene match: 11. The germline V gene has CDR1 SEHNR and CDR2 FQNEAQ (reference sequence). This CDR3 contains 17 residues. The chain's CDR3 is CASSPQFGTGDSYEQYF. CDR3 in DNA: TGTGCCAGCAGTCCTCAGTTTGGGACAGGGGACTCCTACGAGCAGTACTTC.